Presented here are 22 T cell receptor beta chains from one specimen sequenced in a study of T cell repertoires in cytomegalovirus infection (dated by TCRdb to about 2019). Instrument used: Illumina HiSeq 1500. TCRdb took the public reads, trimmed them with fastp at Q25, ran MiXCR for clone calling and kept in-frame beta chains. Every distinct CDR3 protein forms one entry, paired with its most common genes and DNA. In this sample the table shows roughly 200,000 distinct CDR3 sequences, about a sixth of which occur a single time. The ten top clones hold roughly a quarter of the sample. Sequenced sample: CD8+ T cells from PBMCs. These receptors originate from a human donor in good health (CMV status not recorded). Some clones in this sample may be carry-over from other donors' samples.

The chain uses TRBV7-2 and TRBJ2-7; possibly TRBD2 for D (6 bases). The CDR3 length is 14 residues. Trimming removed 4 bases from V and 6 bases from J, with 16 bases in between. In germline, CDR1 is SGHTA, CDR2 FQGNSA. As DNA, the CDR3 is TGTGCCAGCAGCTACCGGGACTCTATGCCCGAGCAGTACTTC. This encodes CASSYRDSMPEQYF.

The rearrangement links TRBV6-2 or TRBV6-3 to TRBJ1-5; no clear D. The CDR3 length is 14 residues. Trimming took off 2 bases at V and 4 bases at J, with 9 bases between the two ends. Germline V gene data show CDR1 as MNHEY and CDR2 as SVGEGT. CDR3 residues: CASSYNARNQPQHF. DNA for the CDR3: TGTGCCAGCAGTTACAACGCCAGAAATCAGCCCCAGCATTTT.

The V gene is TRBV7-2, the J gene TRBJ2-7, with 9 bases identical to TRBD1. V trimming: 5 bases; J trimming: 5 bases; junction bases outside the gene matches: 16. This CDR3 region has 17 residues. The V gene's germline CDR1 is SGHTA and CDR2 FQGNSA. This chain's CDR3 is CASSRRWRQGGMDEQYF. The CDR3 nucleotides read TGTGCCAGCAGCCGTAGATGGAGACAGGGGGGGATGGACGAGCAGTACTTC.

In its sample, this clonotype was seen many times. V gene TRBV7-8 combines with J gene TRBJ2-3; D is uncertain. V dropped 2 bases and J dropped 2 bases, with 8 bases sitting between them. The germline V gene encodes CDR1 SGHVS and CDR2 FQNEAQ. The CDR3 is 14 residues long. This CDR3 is CASSLFRSTDTQYF. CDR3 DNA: TGTGCCAGCAGCTTATTCCGGTCCACAGATACGCAGTATTTT. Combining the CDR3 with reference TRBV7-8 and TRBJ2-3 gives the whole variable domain GAGVSQSPRYKVAKRGQDVALRCDPISGHVSLFWYQQALGQGPEFLTYFQNEAQLDKSGLPSDRFFAERPEGSVSTLKIQRTQQEDSAVYLCASSLFRSTDTQYFGPGTRLTVL.

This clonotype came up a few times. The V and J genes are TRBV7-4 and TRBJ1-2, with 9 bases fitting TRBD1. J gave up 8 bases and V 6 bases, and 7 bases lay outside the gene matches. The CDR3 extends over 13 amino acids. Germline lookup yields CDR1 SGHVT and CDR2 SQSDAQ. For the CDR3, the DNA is TGTGCCAGCAGACCGACAGGGGGAGGAGGCTACACCTTC. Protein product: CASRPTGGGGYTF. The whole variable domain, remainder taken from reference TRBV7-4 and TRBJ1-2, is GAGVSQSPRYKVAKRGRDVALRCDSISGHVTLYWYRQTLGQGSEVLTYSQSDAQRDKSGRPSGRFSAERPERSVSTLKIQRTEQGDSAVYLCASRPTGGGGYTFGSGTRLTVV.

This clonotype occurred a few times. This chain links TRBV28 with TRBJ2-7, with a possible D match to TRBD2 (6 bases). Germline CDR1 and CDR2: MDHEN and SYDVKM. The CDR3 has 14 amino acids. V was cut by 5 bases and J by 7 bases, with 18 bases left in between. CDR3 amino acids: CASSPPWDSGEQYF. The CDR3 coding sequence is TGTGCCAGCAGTCCGCCCTGGGACTCGGGAGAGCAGTACTTC.

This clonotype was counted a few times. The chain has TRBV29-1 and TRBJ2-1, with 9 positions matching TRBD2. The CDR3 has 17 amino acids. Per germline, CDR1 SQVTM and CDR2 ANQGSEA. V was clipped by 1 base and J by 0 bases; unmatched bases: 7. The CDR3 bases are TGCAGCGTTGAAGGTGCTAGCGGGGTAAGCTCCTACAATGAGCAGTTCTTC. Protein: CSVEGASGVSSYNEQFF.

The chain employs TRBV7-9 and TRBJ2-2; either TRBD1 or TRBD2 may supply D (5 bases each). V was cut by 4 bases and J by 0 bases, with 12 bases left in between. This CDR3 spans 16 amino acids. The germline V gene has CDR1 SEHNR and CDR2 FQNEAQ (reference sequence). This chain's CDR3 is CASSSIGTANTGELFF. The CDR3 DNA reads TGTGCCAGCAGCTCCATAGGGACGGCGAACACCGGGGAGCTGTTTTTT.

The CDR3 loop reads CASSQGGFYGYTF. CDR3 in DNA: TGTGCCAGCAGCCAAGGGGGCTTCTATGGCTACACCTTC. J is TRBJ1-2 and V is TRBV14, with D perhaps TRBD1 (5 bases). Trimming removed 1 base at V and 4 bases at J, with 7 bases between. The germline CDR1 and CDR2 sequences are SGHDN and FVKESK. CDR3 length: 13 residues.

This CDR3 reads CASSYGMGVNTEAFF. CDR3 nucleotide sequence: TGCGCCAGCAGCTATGGAATGGGGGTGAACACTGAAGCTTTCTTT. This chain uses TRBV5-1 with TRBJ1-1, with a weak D call TRBD1 (5 bases). This CDR3 spans 15 amino acids. V lost 3 bases, J lost 0 bases, and 12 bases lay in between. Germline CDR1 reads SGHRS; CDR2 reads YFSETQ.

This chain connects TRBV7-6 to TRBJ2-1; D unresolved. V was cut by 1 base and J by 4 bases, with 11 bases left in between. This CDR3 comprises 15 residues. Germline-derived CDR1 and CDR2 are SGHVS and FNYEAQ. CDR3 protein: CASSLGYGGYNEQFF. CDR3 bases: TGTGCCAGCAGCTTAGGGTACGGCGGTTACAATGAGCAGTTCTTC.

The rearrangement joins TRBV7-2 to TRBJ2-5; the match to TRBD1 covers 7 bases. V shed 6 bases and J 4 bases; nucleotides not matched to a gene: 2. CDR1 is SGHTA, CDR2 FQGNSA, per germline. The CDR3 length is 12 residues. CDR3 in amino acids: CASSTGAETQYF. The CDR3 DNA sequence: TGTGCCAGCAGTACAGGGGCAGAGACCCAGTACTTC.

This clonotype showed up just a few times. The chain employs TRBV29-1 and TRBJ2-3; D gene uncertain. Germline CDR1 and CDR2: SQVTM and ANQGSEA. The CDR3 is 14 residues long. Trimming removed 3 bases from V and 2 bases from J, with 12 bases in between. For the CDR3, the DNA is TGCAGCGTTGATGGGTCGAGGTACACAGATACGCAGTATTTT. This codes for CSVDGSRYTDTQYF.

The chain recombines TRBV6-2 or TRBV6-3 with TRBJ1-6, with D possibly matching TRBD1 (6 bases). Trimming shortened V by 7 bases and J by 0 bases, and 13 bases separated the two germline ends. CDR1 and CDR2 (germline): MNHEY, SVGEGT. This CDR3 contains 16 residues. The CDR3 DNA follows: TGTGCCAGCAACACAGGGCGGAGCTCCTATAATTCACCCCTCCACTTT. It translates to CASNTGRSSYNSPLHF.

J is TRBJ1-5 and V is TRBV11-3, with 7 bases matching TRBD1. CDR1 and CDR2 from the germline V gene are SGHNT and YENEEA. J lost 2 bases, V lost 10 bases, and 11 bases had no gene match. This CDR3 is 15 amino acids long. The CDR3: CATLLGGVGNQPQHF. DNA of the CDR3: TGTGCCACACTCCTAGGGGGCGTCGGCAATCAGCCCCAGCATTTT.

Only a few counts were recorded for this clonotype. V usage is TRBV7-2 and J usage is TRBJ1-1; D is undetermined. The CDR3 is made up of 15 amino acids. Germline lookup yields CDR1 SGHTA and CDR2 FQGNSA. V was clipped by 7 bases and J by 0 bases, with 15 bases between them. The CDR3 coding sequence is TGTGCCAGCATTGTATGGACGGAAATGAACACTGAAGCTTTCTTT. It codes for CASIVWTEMNTEAFF.

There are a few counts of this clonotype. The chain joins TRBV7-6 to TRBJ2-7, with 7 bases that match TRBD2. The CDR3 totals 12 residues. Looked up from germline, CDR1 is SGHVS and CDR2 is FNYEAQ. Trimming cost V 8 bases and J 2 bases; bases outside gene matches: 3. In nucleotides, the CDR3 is TGTGCCAGCCTGGGGGGGACCTACGAGCAGTACTTC. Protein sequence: CASLGGTYEQYF.

CDR3 sequence reads: CASSMTWGFQGAEAFF. The CDR3 coding sequence is TGTGCCAGTAGTATGACCTGGGGGTTTCAGGGCGCTGAAGCTTTCTTT. V and J are TRBV19 and TRBJ1-1; D might be TRBD1 (5 bases). The CDR3 spans 16 residues. V was clipped by 3 bases and J by 6 bases, with 20 bases between them. Per the germline V gene, CDR1 is LNHDA and CDR2 is SQIVND (reference sequence).

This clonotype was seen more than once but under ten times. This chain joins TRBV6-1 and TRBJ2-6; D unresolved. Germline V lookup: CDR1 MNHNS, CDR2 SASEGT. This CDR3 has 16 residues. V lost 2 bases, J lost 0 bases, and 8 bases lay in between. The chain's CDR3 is CASSETGGSGANVLTF. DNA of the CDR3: TGTGCCAGCAGTGAAACGGGCGGCTCTGGGGCCAACGTCCTGACTTTC.

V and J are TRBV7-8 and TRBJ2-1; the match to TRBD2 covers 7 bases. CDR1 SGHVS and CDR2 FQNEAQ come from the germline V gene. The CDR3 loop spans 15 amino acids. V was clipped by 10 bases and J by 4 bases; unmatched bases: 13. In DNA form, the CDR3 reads TGTGCCACCTCGGAACTAGCGCGTTATTACAATGAGCAGTTCTTC. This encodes CATSELARYYNEQFF.

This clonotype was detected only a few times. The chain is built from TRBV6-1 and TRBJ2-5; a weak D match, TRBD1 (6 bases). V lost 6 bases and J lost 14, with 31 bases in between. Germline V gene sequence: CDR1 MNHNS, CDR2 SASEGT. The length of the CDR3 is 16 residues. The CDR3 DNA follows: TGTGCCAGCAGATTTATCCCGGACAGCTTGGAGGACGAGGGTTACTTC. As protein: CASRFIPDSLEDEGYF.

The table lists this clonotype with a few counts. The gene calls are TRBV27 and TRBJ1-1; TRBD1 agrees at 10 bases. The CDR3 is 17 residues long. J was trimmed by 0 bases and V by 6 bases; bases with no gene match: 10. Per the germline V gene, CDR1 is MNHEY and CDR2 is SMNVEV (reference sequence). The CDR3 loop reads CASSRRDRGRMNTEAFF. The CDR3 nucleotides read TGTGCCAGCAGCCGACGGGACAGGGGAAGGATGAACACTGAAGCTTTCTTT.